The rows below give T cell receptor beta chains drawn from one sample of a study of shared clonotypes between healthy human individuals. TCRdb keeps only in-frame clones here, not all; method: immunoSEQ multiplex PCR. The sample lists about 2 million clones, about 94% seen once, with 1% to 1.5% in the top ten. The sample consisted of naive CD8+ T cells sorted from blood. These receptors were collected from a man aged 18 to 29 in good health. Each CDR3 is given with its conserved first and last residue. A D gene is named only where the DNA matches it firmly. Size tells how often a clone was seen (once, few, many) or the class of an expanded clone, and some rows leave it out.

d_call | j_call | v_call | clone_size | cdr3_nt | cdr3_aa
TRBD2 | TRBJ2-3 | TRBV7-2 | - | TGTGCCAGCAGCTTAGATTCTAGCGGGAGTCCCGGCACAGATACGCAGTATTTT | CASSLDSSGSPGTDTQYF
- | TRBJ2-3 | TRBV2 | - | TGTGCCAGCAGTGAACCGGACGGACGCACAGATACGCAGTATTTT | CASSEPDGRTDTQYF
- | TRBJ1-5 | TRBV27 | - | TGTGCCAGCAGCCCTTCCCTGGGCAATCAGCCCCAGCATTTT | CASSPSLGNQPQHF
- | TRBJ2-7 | TRBV4-1 | once | TGCGCCAGCAGCCAAAGTAAGACAGTGGAGGCCTACGAGCAGTACTTC | CASSQSKTVEAYEQYF
TRBD2 | TRBJ2-2 | TRBV4-3 | - | TGCGCCAGCAGCCACATTCCGGGACTAGAAGGAGCCGGGGAGCTGTTTTTT | CASSHIPGLEGAGELFF
- | TRBJ1-3 | TRBV7-9 | - | TGTGCCAGCAGCTTAGGGCACCTGAGCTCTGGAAACACCATATATTTT | CASSLGHLSSGNTIYF
- | TRBJ2-7 | TRBV2 | - | TGTGCCAGCAGTGACGGGGGGCGATACGAGCAGTACTTC | CASSDGGRYEQYF
TRBD1 | TRBJ2-2 | TRBV4-3 | - | TGCGCCAGCAGCCGCGGACAGGGGATTACCGGGGAGCTGTTTTTT | CASSRGQGITGELFF
TRBD1 | TRBJ2-7 | TRBV30 | - | TGTGCCTGGATCCCGGGCCAGGGGGCGAGTGAGCAGTACTTC | CAWIPGQGASEQYF
- | TRBJ2-5 | TRBV19 | - | TGTGCCAGTAGTTTAGACAGAGAAGAGACCCAGTACTTC | CASSLDREETQYF
- | TRBJ2-5 | TRBV27 | - | TGTGCCAGCAGCCCTTCGGGGAAACAAGAGACCCAGTACTTC | CASSPSGKQETQYF
- | TRBJ2-5 | TRBV6-1 | - | TGTGCCAGCAGTGAAGATCTGGTTCTGATGGCGGGTCTCGGAGAGACCCAGTACTTC | CASSEDLVLMAGLGETQYF
TRBD1 | TRBJ1-4 | TRBV4-1 | - | TGCGCCAGCAGCCAAACGCTACCGGGACAGCTTAATGAAAAACTGTTTTTT | CASSQTLPGQLNEKLFF
TRBD2 | TRBJ2-1 | TRBV7-2 | - | TGTGCCAGCAGCCGTGCGGGAGCGATTGATGAGCAGTTCTTC | CASSRAGAIDEQFF
TRBD1 | TRBJ2-7 | TRBV7-9 | - | TGTGCCAGCAGCTTAGTAGGGGGCTCCAACGAGCAGTACTTC | CASSLVGGSNEQYF
TRBD2 | TRBJ2-3 | TRBV5-1 | - | TGCGCCAGCAGGGATCTAGCGGGGGGGCCTAGTTCAGATACGCAGTATTTT | CASRDLAGGPSSDTQYF
- | TRBJ2-1 | TRBV5-8 | - | TGTGCCAGCAGCTCGCGACTAGGGGTTCCTTACAATGAGCAGTTCTTC | CASSSRLGVPYNEQFF
- | TRBJ1-5 | TRBV9 | - | TGTGCCAGCAGCGTAGTGGCGGAGAATCAGCCCCAGCATTTT | CASSVVAENQPQHF
TRBD2 | TRBJ2-1 | TRBV10-1 | - | TGCGCCAGCAGTGAGAGTGCGGGAGTGCGCAATGAGCAGTTCTTC | CASSESAGVRNEQFF
- | TRBJ1-1 | TRBV5-6 | once | TGTGCCAGCAGCTTGGCCGTCGGAAACACTGAAGCTTTCTTT | CASSLAVGNTEAFF
- | TRBJ1-2 | TRBV6-4 | - | TGTGCCAGCAGTGACTCCTGGGGCGAAGACTATGGCTACACCTTC | CASSDSWGEDYGYTF
TRBD2 | TRBJ2-1 | TRBV7-9 | - | TGTGCCAGCAGCTTTCTAGCGGGGGTCTACAATGAGCAGTTCTTC | CASSFLAGVYNEQFF
TRBD2 | TRBJ2-1 | TRBV11-2 | - | TGTGCCAGCAGCTTAGGCGGGGGGGCCTACAATGAGCAGTTCTTC | CASSLGGGAYNEQFF
- | TRBJ2-3 | TRBV10-1 | - | TGCGCCAGCCACAGTCAACGGCAGGGGGGCTCCTCTAGCACAGATACGCAGTATTTT | CASHSQRQGGSSSTDTQYF
- | TRBJ1-6 | TRBV4-1 | - | TGCGCCAGCAGCCAAGATGGAGGGTCACCCCTCCACTTT | CASSQDGGSPLHF
- | TRBJ2-7 | TRBV5-6 | - | TGTGCCAGCAGCTTAGGGGCTAGCGACTACGAGCAGTACTTC | CASSLGASDYEQYF
- | TRBJ2-1 | TRBV7-8 | - | TGTGCCAGCAGCTTAGCCTCTATACACAATGAGCAGTTCTTC | CASSLASIHNEQFF
TRBD1 | TRBJ2-7 | TRBV5-4 | - | TGTGCCAGCAGCCTGATTGAGCTTGTGACAGGGCTCTACGAGCAGTACTTC | CASSLIELVTGLYEQYF
TRBD2 | TRBJ2-3 | TRBV2 | - | TGTGCCAGCAGGGGACTAGCAACAGATACGCAGTATTTT | CASRGLATDTQYF
TRBD2 | TRBJ2-1 | TRBV5-1 | - | TGCGCCAGCAGCTTAACAGGGACTAGCTCCTACAATGAGCAGTTCTTC | CASSLTGTSSYNEQFF
TRBD2 | TRBJ2-7 | TRBV4-1 | - | TGCGCCAGCAGCCAAGCACCCGGGGGGGCTTTGGAGCAGTACTTC | CASSQAPGGALEQYF